What follows are 4 T cell receptor beta chains derived from one specimen sequenced in a study of blood T cells in healthy people across ages (dated by TCRdb to 2013 to 2016). Library preparation was by 5' RACE. The instrument was an Illumina HiSeq 2500. The second PCR ran for roughly 7 to 12 cycles and used a J-beta primer mix along with a sample-barcoded 5' primer. TCRdb cleaned the public reads at Q25 with fastp, built clones with MiXCR and kept in-frame beta chains. A single entry per CDR3 protein holds the most common genes and DNA from its merged rows. Within this sample are around 1.5 million distinct CDR3 sequences, with 30% to 35% of them counted one time only. Jointly, the top ten make up 10% to 12% of the sample. Material: blood. All receptors come from a woman aged 25 to 39 in good health.

The chain has TRBV6-6 and TRBJ2-7; the D is unclear. Germline CDR1 reads MNHNY; CDR2 reads SVGAGI (reference sequence). V shed 6 bases and J shed 9 bases, with 18 bases lying between them. The CDR3 sequence is 13 residues long. The CDR3 reads CASSPGPNSGQYF. In DNA, the CDR3 is TGTGCCAGCAGCCCCGGGCCGAATTCCGGGCAGTACTTC.

This clonotype was observed a handful of times. J is TRBJ1-1 and V is TRBV20-1, with TRBD1 identical over 7 bases. The CDR3 totals 10 residues. Germline V CDR1 and CDR2: DFQATT, SNEGSKA (reference sequence). The V segment lost 3 bases and the J segment 11 bases; nucleotides outside the gene matches: 3. The CDR3 sequence: CSASDRVAFF. The CDR3 DNA reads as TGCAGTGCTAGCGACAGGGTGGCTTTCTTT.

This clonotype has at least ten counts. The chain carries TRBV7-2 and TRBJ2-1, with TRBD2 matching over 9 bases. V dropped 1 base and J dropped 5; count of bases not matched to a gene: 6. This CDR3 spans 16 amino acids. Germline-derived CDR1 and CDR2 are SGHTA and FQGNSA. CDR3 bases: TGTGCCAGCAGCTTAGTAGGCGGGAGGGCACACAATGAGCAGTTCTTC. Its translation: CASSLVGGRAHNEQFF. The full variable domain, with the rest looked up from reference TRBV7-2 and TRBJ2-1, is GAGVSQSPSNKVTEKGKDVELRCDPISGHTALYWYRQSLGQGLEFLIYFQGNSAPDKSGLPSDRFSAERTGGSVSTLTIQRTQQEDSAVYLCASSLVGGRAHNEQFFGPGTRLTVL.

The chain recombines TRBV20-1 with TRBJ2-4; the match to TRBD2 covers 7 bases. With 7 bases clipped from V and 8 bases from J, the junction kept 8 bases outside the gene matches. CDR3 size: 12 residues. Germline V gene sequence: CDR1 DFQATT, CDR2 SNEGSKA (reference sequence). CDR3 residues: CSVTWTSDIQYF. CDR3 coding DNA: TGCAGTGTTACCTGGACTAGTGACATTCAGTACTTC.